This TCR beta chain comes out of a study of long-term antiretroviral therapy in people with HIV. immunoSEQ v3.0 was run at survey level. The method was immunoSEQ multiplex PCR; TCRdb's version includes in-frame clones alone and lacks a portion of them. The sample carries around 16,000 clones, around 80% recorded once. V lost 0 bases and J lost 2, with 14 bases in between. CDR1 and CDR2 (germline): SGHDT, YYEEEE. This CDR3 spans 16 amino acids. Whole-study results and caveats: The study lacked data on ART adherence, viral resistance or therapy changes.

A note on this clone: Its antigen is undetermined.

Every one of the participants with HIV received treatment in the United States. This TCR was recovered from a man aged 40-50 years with HIV. The V and J genes are TRBV5-6 and TRBJ1-1; tentative D call: TRBD1 (6 bases). This sample comprised unsorted PBMCs, obtained 2.1 years after starting antiretroviral therapy. As DNA, the CDR3 is TGTGCCAGCAGCTTGGAGGGGGTTGGTGGTAACACTGAAGCTTTCTTT. Residues: CASSLEGVGGNTEAFF.